This T cell receptor beta chain was recovered during a study of T cell responses to AZD1222 COVID-19 vaccine. Study overall: Investigators merged groups given second doses at roughly 4 or roughly 12 weeks.

Profiled with immunoSEQ multiplex PCR; TCRdb holds only in-frame clones, not every one. The data hold about 72,000 clones, with around 86% observed a single time. In regard to this clone: Its antigen is undetermined.

Whole-study findings and limits: After the peak T cell response, and only then, were repertoires sampled.

The CDR3 has 15 residues. V was shortened by 2 bases and J by 3 bases, with 15 bases between the two germline ends. Germline CDR1 is SGDLS and CDR2 is YYNGEE. The rearrangement uses TRBV9 and TRBJ2-7; TRBD2 might be the D (5 bases). The input for sequencing was peripheral blood, taken on day 0 of AZD1222 vaccination. The receptor comes from an adult in good health. Written as DNA, the CDR3 is TGTGCCAGCAGCGTGGGCCCGGACGGGGACTACGAGCAGTACTTC. Translated: CASSVGPDGDYEQYF.